One T cell receptor beta chain is described in this entry. Its cognate antigen is unknown. These data originate in a study of identifying expanded T cells in peripheral blood. Study-wide findings and caveats: Clone count variance between roughly two-week samples rose with total template count.

The method was immunoSEQ multiplex PCR; TCRdb's version includes in-frame clones alone and lacks a portion of them. The sample consists of about 130,000 clones, 65% to 90% of them appearing once. With V trimmed by 3 bases and J by 4 bases, 6 bases remained unmatched. The germline V gene encodes CDR1 LNHNV and CDR2 YYDKDF (reference sequence). The CDR3 has 15 amino acids. J is TRBJ2-3 and V is TRBV15, with TRBD1 identical over 8 bases. The sample comprised blood. This sequence originates from a person aged 18 to 75 in good health. CDR3 sequence reads: CATSSDRGGSDTQYF. DNA for the CDR3: TGTGCCACCAGCAGCGACAGGGGCGGGTCAGATACGCAGTATTTT. The full variable domain, rest sourced from reference TRBV15 and TRBJ2-3, is DAMVIQNPRYQVTQFGKPVTLSCSQTLNHNVMYWYQQKSSQAPKLLFHYYDKDFNNEADTPDNFQSRRPNTSFCFLDIRSPGLGDTAMYLCATSSDRGGSDTQYFGPGTRLTVL.